This T cell receptor (beta chain) was observed in a study of naive and memory T cell subsets (dated by TCRdb to about 2017). With regard to the full study: Sorted naive and memory T cell subsets from peripheral blood were analyzed in the study using a UMI-based, open-source pipeline for TCR alpha and beta sequencing. Complete agreement was observed between the functional CMV T cell responses and the IgG serology results. RNA was DNase-treated and reverse transcribed with TCR constant-region primers, mostly using SuperScript III.

Trimmed from V: 3 bases; trimmed from J: 9 bases; junction bases lacking a gene match: 11. Spanning cysteine to phenylalanine, the CDR3 consists of 15 amino acids. Kept here is only the CDR3 DNA, which spans 45 bases and is read in frame from base 1. From the germline V gene (reference sequence), CDR1 is DFQATT and CDR2 is SNEGSKA. The investigation overall reported the following: After error correction, only a single occurrence was seen for over 95% of naive TCR sequences, so much steeper abundance distributions were produced than in memory subsets. No ground truth was available to validate the repertoire findings for the naive and memory subsets. Clonotypes were defined as single alpha or beta chain sequences, not paired alpha/beta receptors. RNA-based TCR counts may be influenced by expression changes linked to T cell activation and differentiation. In both CD4 and CD8 cells, the Gini index increased while Shannon and inverse Simpson diversity decreased from naive through CM, EM and EMRA. TCR abundance followed a power law with an exponent that was different for naive and memory subsets but consistent across the three individuals.

TCR alpha and beta chain libraries were amplified separately from the second PCR step onward. To determine each donor's CMV status, fresh PBMCs were stimulated overnight with CMV viral lysate, and IFNgamma production from CD4+ T cells was then assessed. CD4 T cells were positively selected using Miltenyi beads, after which CD8 T cells were positively selected from the CD4-negative fraction. Cells were stained for CD3, CD4, CD8, CD45RA, CD27 and a live/dead dye and were sorted on a BD Aria II into four subsets based on CD45RA and CD27. Blood was obtained from a few healthy volunteers, and the blood from each volunteer was fractionated into CD4 and CD8 T cells and subsequently into four differentiation subsets. Around 110 ml of peripheral blood was taken from each donor, and PBMC were separated by density-gradient centrifugation on Ficoll-Paque PLUS. Sorted cells were lysed in RLT buffer, after which RNA was extracted using a Qiagen RNeasy kit and stored at -80 degrees C.

The library was generated by UMI-ligation and nested PCR. The beta constant-region primer was an equimolar mix of two oligonucleotides covering both TRBC1 and TRBC2. Four rounds of PCR, combining the SP2 primer with nested alpha and beta constant-region primers, were used to amplify the ligated cDNA. A single-stranded oligonucleotide carrying the SP2 primer and a 12-nucleotide UMI was ligated to the 3' end of the cDNA by T4 RNA ligase 1. The ligation reaction was incubated at 16°C for about 20-24 hours. PCR2 was typically performed as a SYBR Green qPCR and was stopped at a predetermined threshold so that over-amplification was prevented. Apart from the first purification, every purification step used Agencourt AMPure XP magnetic beads. Library quantification was done by Qubit, followed by a TapeStation check on which the main peak was expected at around 650 bp. Pooled libraries were sequenced on an Illumina MiSeq with v2 2x251 paired-end kits, typically giving 1-2 million reads per sample. Libraries were pooled at approximately 3.6 nM per sample, and roughly 4.5-7.5% PhiX was added to improve cluster recognition. The source study handled its data this way. Using tag matching that tolerated one base-pair mismatch, Decombinator assigned V and J genes to FASTQ reads that had been processed by Demultiplexor. Collapsinator relied on UMIs to fix sequencing errors as well as frequency errors caused by PCR heterogeneity. CDR3Translator translated TCRs and extracted CDR3s from the conserved cysteine to the FGXG phenylalanine, flagging non-productive sequences. Gini, Shannon entropy and inverse Simpson indices were calculated on repertoires that had been subsampled to equal numbers of UMI-defined TCRs. Within the linear range, a power law was fitted by maximum likelihood to the distributions of clonotype abundance. When run on a single naive CD8 sample, MIGEC and the pipeline yielded similar UMI counts, similar unique TCR numbers and similar clonal distributions. Repertoires were searched for around 7,300 CMV-associated CDR3 sequences compiled from VDJdb and a published dataset. The public reads were quality trimmed at Q25 with fastp and then assembled into clones with MiXCR by TCRdb, keeping productive beta chains. Each entry is one CDR3 protein sequence, shown with its most common DNA and genes. TCRdb assigned the V and J calls; the authors' analysis was not used. The sample records approximately 20,000 distinct CDR3 sequences, about 10% of which are singletons. The ten largest clones represent approximately 21% of the sample.

This clonotype has only a few counts. This clone's antigen is unknown. No base quality information exists; no much larger clone differs at one position. This TCR was sampled from a human donor in good health. Recombination linked TRBV20-1 to TRBJ2-1, and TRBD2 aligns with 10 junction nucleotides. The sample consisted of central memory CD8+ T cells from blood. The sample's cell subset or site, from its label and the paper: central memory, CD45RA- CD27+. Here is the DNA: TGCAGTGCTAGCGAGCGGGAGGGCCCGTTCCCTGAGCAGTTCTTC. It encodes CSASEREGPFPEQFF.